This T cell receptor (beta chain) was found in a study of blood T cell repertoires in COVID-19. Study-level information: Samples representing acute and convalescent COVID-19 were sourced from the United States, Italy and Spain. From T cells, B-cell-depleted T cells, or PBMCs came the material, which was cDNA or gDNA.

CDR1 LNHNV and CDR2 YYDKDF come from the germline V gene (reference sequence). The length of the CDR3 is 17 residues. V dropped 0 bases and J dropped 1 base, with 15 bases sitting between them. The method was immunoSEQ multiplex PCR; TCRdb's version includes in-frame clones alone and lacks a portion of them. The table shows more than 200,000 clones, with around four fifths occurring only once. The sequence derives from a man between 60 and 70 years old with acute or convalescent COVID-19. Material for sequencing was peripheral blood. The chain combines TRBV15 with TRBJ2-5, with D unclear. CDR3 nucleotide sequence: TGTGCCACCAGCAGAGATCTGGGCAGCAATCTCCAAGAGACCCAGTACTTC. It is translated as CATSRDLGSNLQETQYF.